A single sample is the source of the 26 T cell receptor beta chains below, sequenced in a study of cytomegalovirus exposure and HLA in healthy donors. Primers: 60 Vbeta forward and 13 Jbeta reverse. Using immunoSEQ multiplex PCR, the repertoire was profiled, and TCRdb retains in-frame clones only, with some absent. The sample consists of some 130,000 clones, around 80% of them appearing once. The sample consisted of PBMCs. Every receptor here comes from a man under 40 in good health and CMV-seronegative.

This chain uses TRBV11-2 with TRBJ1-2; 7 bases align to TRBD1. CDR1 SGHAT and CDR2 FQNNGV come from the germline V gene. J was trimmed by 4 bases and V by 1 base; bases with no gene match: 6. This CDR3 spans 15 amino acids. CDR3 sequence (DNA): TGTGCCAGCAGCTTAGTCCAGGGGGGCGGCTATGGCTACACCTTC. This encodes CASSLVQGGGYGYTF.

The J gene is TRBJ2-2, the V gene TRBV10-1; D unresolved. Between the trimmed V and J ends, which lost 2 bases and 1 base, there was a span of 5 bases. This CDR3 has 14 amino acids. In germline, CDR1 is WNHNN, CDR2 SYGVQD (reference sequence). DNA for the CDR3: TGCGCCAGCAGTGAGAGAGGGAACACCGGGGAGCTGTTTTTT. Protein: CASSERGNTGELFF.

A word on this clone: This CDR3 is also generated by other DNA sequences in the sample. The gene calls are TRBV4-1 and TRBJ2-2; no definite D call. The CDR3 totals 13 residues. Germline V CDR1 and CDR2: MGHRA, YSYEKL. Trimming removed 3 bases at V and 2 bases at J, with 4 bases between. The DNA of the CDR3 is TGCGCCAGCAGCCACAGTAACACCGGGGAGCTGTTTTTT. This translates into CASSHSNTGELFF.

DNA for the CDR3: TGTGCCAGTATTCGACTAGGGTCCACCGGGGAGCTGTTTTTT. Its translation: CASIRLGSTGELFF. The chain uses TRBV7-2 and TRBJ2-2, with a possible D match to TRBD2 (6 bases). V was clipped by 9 bases and J by 4 bases, with 15 bases between them. Per the germline V gene, CDR1 is SGHTA and CDR2 is FQGNSA. The CDR3 runs to 14 residues.

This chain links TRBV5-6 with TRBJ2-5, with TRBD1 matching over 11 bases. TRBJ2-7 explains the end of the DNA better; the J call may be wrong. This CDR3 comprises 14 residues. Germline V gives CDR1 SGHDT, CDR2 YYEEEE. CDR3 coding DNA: TGTGCCAGCAGGACCGGGACAGGGGGCTACGAGCAGTACTTC. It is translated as CASRTGTGGYEQYF.

DNA of the CDR3: TGTGCCAGCAGCACCTGGGGGCCGGACAGGGCTATTAGGTTGGGGGGCTACACCTTC. This codes for CASSTWGPDRAIRLGGYTF. V gene TRBV28 combines with J gene TRBJ1-2; 8 nucleotides align to TRBD1. Trimming took 6 bases from V and 8 from J; bases not matched to a gene: 26. This CDR3 contains 19 residues. Germline loops: CDR1 MDHEN, CDR2 SYDVKM.

For the CDR3, the DNA is TGCGCCAGCAGCCAAGGGGCGGGGATCAACTACGAGCAGTACTTC. Its protein is CASSQGAGINYEQYF. The rearrangement links TRBV4-3 to TRBJ2-7, with D possibly TRBD2 on 6 matching bases. This CDR3 has 15 amino acids. The V gene lost 1 base and the J gene lost 3 bases, with 13 bases spanning the gap. The V gene's germline CDR1 is LGHNA and CDR2 YSLEER.

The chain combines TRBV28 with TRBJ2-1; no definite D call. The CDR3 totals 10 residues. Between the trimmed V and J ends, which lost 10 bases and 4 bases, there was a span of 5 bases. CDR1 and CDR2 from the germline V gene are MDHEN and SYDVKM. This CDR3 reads CATTYNEQFF. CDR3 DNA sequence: TGTGCCACCACTTACAATGAGCAGTTCTTC.

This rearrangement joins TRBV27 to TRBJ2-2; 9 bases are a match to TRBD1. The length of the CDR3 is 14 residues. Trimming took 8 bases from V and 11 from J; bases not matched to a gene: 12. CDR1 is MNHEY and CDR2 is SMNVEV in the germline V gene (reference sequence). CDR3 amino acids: CASGLGTGPTELFF. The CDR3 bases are TGTGCCAGCGGACTGGGGACAGGGCCTACCGAGCTGTTTTTT.

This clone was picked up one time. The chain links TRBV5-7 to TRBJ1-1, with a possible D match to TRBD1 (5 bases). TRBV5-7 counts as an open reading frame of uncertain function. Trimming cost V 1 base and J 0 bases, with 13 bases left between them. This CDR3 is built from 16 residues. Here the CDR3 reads CASSLSGKGLNTEAFF. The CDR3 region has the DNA TGTGCCAGCAGCTTGTCTGGGAAGGGGCTGAACACTGAAGCTTTCTTT.

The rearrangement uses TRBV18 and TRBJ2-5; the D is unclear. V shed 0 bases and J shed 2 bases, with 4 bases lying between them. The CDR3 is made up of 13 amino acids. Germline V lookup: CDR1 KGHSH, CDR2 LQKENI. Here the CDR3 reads CASSPPSQETQYF. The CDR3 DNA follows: TGTGCCAGCTCACCACCGAGTCAAGAGACCCAGTACTTC.

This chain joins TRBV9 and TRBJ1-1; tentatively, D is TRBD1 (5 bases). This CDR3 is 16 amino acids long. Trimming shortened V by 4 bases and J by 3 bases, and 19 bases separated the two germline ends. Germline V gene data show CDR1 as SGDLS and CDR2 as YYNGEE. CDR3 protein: CASSRLGGTPYTEAFF. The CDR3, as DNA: TGTGCCAGCAGCAGGTTAGGTGGGACTCCGTACACTGAAGCTTTCTTT.

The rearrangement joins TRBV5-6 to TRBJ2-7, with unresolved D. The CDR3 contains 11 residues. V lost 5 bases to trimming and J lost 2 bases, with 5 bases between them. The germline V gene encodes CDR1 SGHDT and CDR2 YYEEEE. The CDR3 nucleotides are TGTGCCAGCAGGTCGGCCTACGAGCAGTACTTC. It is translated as CASRSAYEQYF.

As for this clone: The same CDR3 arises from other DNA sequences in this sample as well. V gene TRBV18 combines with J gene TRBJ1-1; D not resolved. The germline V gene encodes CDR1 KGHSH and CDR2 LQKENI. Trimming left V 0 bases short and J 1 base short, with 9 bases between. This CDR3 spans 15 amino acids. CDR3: CASSPPSQSNTEAFF. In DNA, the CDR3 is TGTGCCAGCTCACCACCGTCACAGTCGAACACTGAAGCTTTCTTT.

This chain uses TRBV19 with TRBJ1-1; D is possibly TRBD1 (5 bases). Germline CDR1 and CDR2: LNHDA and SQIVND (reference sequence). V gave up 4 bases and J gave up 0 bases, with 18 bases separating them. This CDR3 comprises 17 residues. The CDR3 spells CASSTEGTLQMNTEAFF. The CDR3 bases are TGTGCCAGTAGTACCGAGGGGACTTTGCAAATGAACACTGAAGCTTTCTTT.

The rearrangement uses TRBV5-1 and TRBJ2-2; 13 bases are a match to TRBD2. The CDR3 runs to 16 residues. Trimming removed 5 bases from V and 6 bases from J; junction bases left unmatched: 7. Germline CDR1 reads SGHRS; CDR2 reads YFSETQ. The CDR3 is CASSELGLAGPGELFF. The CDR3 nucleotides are TGCGCCAGCAGTGAACTGGGACTAGCGGGACCCGGGGAGCTGTTTTTT.

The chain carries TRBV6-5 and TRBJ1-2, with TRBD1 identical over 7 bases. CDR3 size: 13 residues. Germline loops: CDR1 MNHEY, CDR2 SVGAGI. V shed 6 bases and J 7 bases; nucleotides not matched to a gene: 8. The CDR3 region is CASRSTGAGGYTF. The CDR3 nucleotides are TGTGCCAGCAGATCAACAGGGGCTGGTGGCTACACCTTC.

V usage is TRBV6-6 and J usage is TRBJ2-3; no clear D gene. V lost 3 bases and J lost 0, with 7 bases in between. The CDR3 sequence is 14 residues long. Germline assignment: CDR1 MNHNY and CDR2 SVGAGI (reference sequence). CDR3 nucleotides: TGTGCCAGCAGTTATAGATCTAGCACAGATACGCAGTATTTT. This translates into CASSYRSSTDTQYF.

The CDR3 sequence is CASSSPATEGYGYTF. The CDR3 bases are TGCGCCAGCAGCTCCCCGGCCACGGAGGGCTATGGCTACACCTTC. V gene TRBV5-1 combines with J gene TRBJ1-2; D ambiguous. Germline assignment: CDR1 SGHRS and CDR2 YFSETQ. Trimming stripped 3 bases from V and 4 bases from J, with 16 bases between. This CDR3 is 15 amino acids long. The full variable domain, completed using reference TRBV5-1 and TRBJ1-2, is KAGVTQTPRYLIKTRGQQVTLSCSPISGHRSVSWYQQTPGQGLQFLFEYFSETQRNKGNFPGRFSGRQFSNSRSEMNVSTLELGDSALYLCASSSPATEGYGYTFGSGTRLTVV.

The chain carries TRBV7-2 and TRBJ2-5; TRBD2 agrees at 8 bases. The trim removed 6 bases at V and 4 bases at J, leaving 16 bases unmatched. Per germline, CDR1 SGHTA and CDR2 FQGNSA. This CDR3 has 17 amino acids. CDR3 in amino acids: CASSKEGAGARRETQYF. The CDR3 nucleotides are TGTGCCAGCAGTAAAGAGGGAGCGGGAGCCAGACGAGAGACCCAGTACTTC.

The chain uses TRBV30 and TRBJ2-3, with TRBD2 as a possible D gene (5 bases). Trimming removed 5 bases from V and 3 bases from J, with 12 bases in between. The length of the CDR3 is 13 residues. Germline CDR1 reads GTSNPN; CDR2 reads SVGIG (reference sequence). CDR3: CAWARSGTDTQYF. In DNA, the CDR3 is TGTGCCTGGGCCAGGTCGGGGACAGATACGCAGTATTTT.

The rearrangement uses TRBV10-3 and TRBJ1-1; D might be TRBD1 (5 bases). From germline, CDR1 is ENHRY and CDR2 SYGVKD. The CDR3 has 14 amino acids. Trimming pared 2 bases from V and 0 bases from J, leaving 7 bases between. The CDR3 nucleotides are TGTGCCATCAGTGAGGGCAGGGTGAACACTGAAGCTTTCTTT. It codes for CAISEGRVNTEAFF.

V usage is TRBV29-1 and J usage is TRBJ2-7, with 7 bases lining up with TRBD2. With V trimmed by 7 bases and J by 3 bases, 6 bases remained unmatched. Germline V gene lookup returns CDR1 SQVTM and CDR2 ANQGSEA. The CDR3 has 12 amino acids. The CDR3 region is CSARAGSYEQYF. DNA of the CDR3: TGCAGCGCTAGAGCGGGAAGCTACGAGCAGTACTTC.

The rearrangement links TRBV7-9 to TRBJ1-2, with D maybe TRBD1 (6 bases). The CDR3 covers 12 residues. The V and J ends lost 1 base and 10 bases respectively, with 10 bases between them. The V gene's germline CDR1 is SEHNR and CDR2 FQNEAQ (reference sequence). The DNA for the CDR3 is TGTGCCAGCAGCTTAGATCAGGGGATCTACACCTTC. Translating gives CASSLDQGIYTF. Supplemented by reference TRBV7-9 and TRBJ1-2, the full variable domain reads DTGVSQNPRHKITKRGQNVTFRCDPISEHNRLYWYRQTLGQGPEFLTYFQNEAQLEKSRLLSDRFSAERPKGSFSTLEIQRTEQGDSAMYLCASSLDQGIYTFGSGTRLTVV.

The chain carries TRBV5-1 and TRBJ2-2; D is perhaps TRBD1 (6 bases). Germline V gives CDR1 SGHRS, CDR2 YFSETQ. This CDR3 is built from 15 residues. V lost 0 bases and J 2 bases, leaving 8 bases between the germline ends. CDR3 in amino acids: CASSLGGGNTGELFF. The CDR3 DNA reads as TGCGCCAGCAGCTTGGGAGGGGGAAACACCGGGGAGCTGTTTTTT.

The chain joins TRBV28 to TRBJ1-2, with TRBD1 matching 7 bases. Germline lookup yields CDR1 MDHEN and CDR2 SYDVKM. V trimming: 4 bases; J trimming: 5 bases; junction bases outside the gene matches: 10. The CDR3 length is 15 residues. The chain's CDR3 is CASSSQLRQGYGYTF. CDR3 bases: TGTGCCAGCAGTTCCCAACTAAGACAGGGTTATGGCTACACCTTC.